The 20 T cell receptor beta chains below were found in one sample sequenced in a study of T cells after yellow fever vaccination. One entry per CDR3 protein results from TCRdb running MiXCR on the 5' RACE reads. The sample lists fewer than 450,000 distinct CDR3 sequences; approximately 4% were seen once. The source was PBMCs, collected 5 days after the yellow fever booster vaccination. The origin of the receptors is a man younger than 35 who received the YFV17D yellow fever vaccine.

This clonotype was seen ten or more times. The rearrangement uses TRBV5-1 and TRBJ2-2; possibly TRBD1 for D (5 bases). Germline V lookup: CDR1 SGHRS, CDR2 YFSETQ. The CDR3 contains 14 residues. V lost 2 bases to trimming and J lost 7 bases, with 12 bases between them. The CDR3 spells CASSFSQGGGELFF. The CDR3 nucleotides read TGCGCCAGCAGCTTCTCGCAGGGCGGCGGGGAGCTGTTTTTT.

This clonotype was observed many times. An end of the junction does not agree with germline; a read error may underlie this. The rearrangement links TRBV7-2 to TRBJ2-1; D is perhaps TRBD2 (6 bases). CDR1 is SGHTA, CDR2 FQGNSA, per germline. The CDR3 is made up of 13 amino acids. This chain's CDR3 is CASSLARNNEQFF. Here the CDR3 DNA reads TGTGCCAGCAGCCTAGCGAGGAACAATGAGCAGTTCTTC.

The gene calls are TRBV5-4 and TRBJ2-5; D gene ambiguous. The CDR3 consists of 14 residues. Trimming removed 0 bases from V and 4 bases from J, with 10 bases in between. Germline V gives CDR1 SGHNT, CDR2 YYREEE (reference sequence). In DNA form, the CDR3 reads TGTGCCAGCAGCTTGGCCGTAGCAGGAGAGACCCAGTACTTC. This translates into CASSLAVAGETQYF.

The chain links TRBV5-1 to TRBJ2-1, with TRBD1 matching 10 bases. This CDR3 has 17 amino acids. Germline V gives CDR1 SGHRS, CDR2 YFSETQ. V shed 0 bases, J shed 4 bases, and the junction held 7 bases outside the gene matches. Here the CDR3 reads CASSLVPRDRGYNEQFF. The CDR3 region has the DNA TGCGCCAGCAGCTTGGTTCCCCGGGACAGGGGATACAATGAGCAGTTCTTC.

The J gene is TRBJ1-1, the V gene TRBV20-1; 10 nucleotides align to TRBD1. V dropped 6 bases and J dropped 1; count of bases not matched to a gene: 14. Germline assignment: CDR1 DFQATT and CDR2 SNEGSKA (reference sequence). The CDR3 has 17 residues. The CDR3, as DNA: TGCAGTGCCCGACTACTAGGACAGGGGGGTGCGAACACTGAAGCTTTCTTT. Amino acids: CSARLLGQGGANTEAFF.

The chain is built from TRBV4-3 and TRBJ1-6, with a weak D call TRBD1 (5 bases). This CDR3 comprises 13 residues. CDR1 LGHNA and CDR2 YSLEER come from the germline V gene. The V and J ends lost 2 bases and 8 bases respectively, with 7 bases between them. In DNA form, the CDR3 reads TGCGCCAGCAGCCAATGGGGGGATTCACCCCTCCACTTT. Amino acids: CASSQWGDSPLHF.

This sequence joins TRBV20-1 and TRBJ2-5; possibly TRBD1 for D (6 bases). V lost 3 bases and J 3 bases, leaving 14 bases between the germline ends. Germline CDR1 reads DFQATT; CDR2 reads SNEGSKA (reference sequence). The CDR3 is made up of 14 amino acids. CDR3 region: CSARVGAEEETQYF. CDR3 DNA sequence: TGCAGTGCTAGGGTGGGGGCGGAAGAAGAGACCCAGTACTTC.

This clonotype was seen ten or more times. The chain recombines TRBV5-1 with TRBJ2-3, with D unclear. CDR1 is SGHRS and CDR2 is YFSETQ in the germline V gene. The CDR3 loop spans 12 amino acids. Trimming pared 4 bases from V and 5 bases from J, leaving 8 bases between. As DNA, the CDR3 is TGCGCCAGCAGCGTCGACATAGATACGCAGTATTTT. Encoded protein: CASSVDIDTQYF.

This clonotype appeared a few times. This rearrangement joins TRBV10-3 to TRBJ1-2; tentatively, D is TRBD1 (6 bases). Germline-derived CDR1 and CDR2 are ENHRY and SYGVKD. The CDR3 is 11 residues long. The V gene lost 7 bases and the J gene lost 7 bases, with 10 bases spanning the gap. CDR3 DNA sequence: TGTGCCATCACCGGGACATCTGGCTACACCTTC. Translation: CAITGTSGYTF.

J is TRBJ2-2 and V is TRBV23-1; TRBD1 matches at 9 bases. TRBV23-1 is identified as an open reading frame with a role that is uncertain. The CDR3 extends over 17 amino acids. After removal of 7 bases from V and 1 base from J, the junction contained 10 bases not matched to a gene. The CDR3 here is CASTEDRDRENTGELFF. The DNA for the CDR3 is TGCGCCAGCACCGAAGACCGGGACAGGGAGAACACCGGGGAGCTGTTTTTT.

This clonotype was picked up many times. The J gene is TRBJ2-6, the V gene TRBV7-6; no reliable D call. From germline, CDR1 is SGHVS and CDR2 FNYEAQ. This CDR3 spans 14 amino acids. The germline V and J ends were trimmed by 1 base and 4 bases, with 5 bases remaining between them. The CDR3 coding sequence is TGTGCCAGCAGCTTAGTCTCCGGGGCCAACGTCCTGACTTTC. Translated, it gives CASSLVSGANVLTF.

This clonotype was seen only a few times. The gene calls are TRBV5-1 and TRBJ2-3; TRBD1 matches 8 bases. The germline gives CDR1 SGHRS, CDR2 YFSETQ. This CDR3 is built from 16 residues. V shed 4 bases, J shed 6 bases, and the junction held 13 bases outside the gene matches. This CDR3 reads CASSLSPGQVWDTQYF. CDR3 nucleotides: TGCGCCAGCAGCCTGAGCCCGGGACAGGTATGGGATACGCAGTATTTT.

The chain uses TRBV30 and TRBJ2-2; TRBD1 matches at 8 bases. CDR3 length equals 15 residues. From germline, CDR1 is GTSNPN and CDR2 SVGIG (reference sequence). V lost 4 bases, J lost 6 bases, and 10 bases stayed unmatched. CDR3 nucleotides: TGTGCCTGGATGAGGGGGACAGGATTTTCCGGGGAGCTGTTTTTT. This gives the protein CAWMRGTGFSGELFF.

J is TRBJ2-2 and V is TRBV12-3 or TRBV12-4, with TRBD2 as a possible D gene (6 bases). The CDR3 is 16 amino acids. With 6 bases removed from V and 1 base from J, the gap between germline ends came to 15 bases. CDR3: CASSPAAAGNTGELFF. In nucleotides, the CDR3 is TGTGCCAGCAGCCCGGCCGCAGCGGGGAACACCGGGGAGCTGTTTTTT.

The rearrangement uses TRBV6-5 and TRBJ2-7, with 9 bases fitting TRBD1. The germline V gene has CDR1 MNHEY and CDR2 SVGAGI. This CDR3 comprises 16 residues. The V gene end was trimmed by 0 bases and the J gene end by 2 bases; junction bases not matched to a gene: 5. CDR3 region: CASSYSGGTGTYEQYF. CDR3 nucleotides: TGTGCCAGCAGTTACTCGGGGGGGACAGGGACCTACGAGCAGTACTTC.

The sample holds a few counts of this clonotype. The rearrangement uses TRBV13 and TRBJ1-4, with TRBD1 matching 7 bases. The V and J ends lost 6 bases and 8 bases, in that order; junction bases with no gene match: 9. Germline values: CDR1 PRHDT, CDR2 FYEKMQ (reference sequence). CDR3 length: 14 residues. In nucleotides, the CDR3 is TGTGCCAGCAGTCACCCCCAGGACAGGGAAAAACTGTTTTTT. The encoded protein is CASSHPQDREKLFF.

This clonotype was recorded many times. The chain employs TRBV27 and TRBJ1-6, with D maybe TRBD1 (5 bases). Germline V gene lookup returns CDR1 MNHEY and CDR2 SMNVEV (reference sequence). V shed 6 bases and J shed 0 bases, with 15 bases lying between them. The CDR3 extends over 17 amino acids. CDR3 residues: CASRTAAAGSYNSPLHF. The DNA of the CDR3 is TGTGCCAGCAGGACAGCTGCAGCCGGCTCCTATAATTCACCCCTCCACTTT.

The gene calls are TRBV5-1 and TRBJ2-1, with a possible D match to TRBD1 (6 bases). Germline assignment: CDR1 SGHRS and CDR2 YFSETQ. This CDR3 is 15 amino acids long. V lost 0 bases, J lost 5 bases, and 12 bases lay in between. Here the CDR3 DNA reads TGCGCCAGCAGCTTGGAGTATCCAGGGGACAATGAGCAGTTCTTC. Translating it yields CASSLEYPGDNEQFF.

This clonotype appeared many times. The chain recombines TRBV30 with TRBJ2-4; a possible D gene is TRBD1 (5 bases). Trimming left V 1 base short and J 6 bases short, with 10 bases between. This CDR3 has 13 amino acids. Germline lookup yields CDR1 GTSNPN and CDR2 SVGIG (reference sequence). In nucleotides, the CDR3 is TGTGCCTGGAGTGAGGTGGGGCCAAACATTCAGTACTTC. It codes for CAWSEVGPNIQYF. Based on the CDR3 plus reference TRBV30 and TRBJ2-4, the full variable domain is SQTIHQWPATLVQPVGSPLSLECTVEGTSNPNLYWYRQAAGRGLQLLFYSVGIGQISSEVPQNLSASRPQDRQFILSSKKLLLSDSGFYLCAWSEVGPNIQYFGAGTRLSVL.

Ten or more counts support this clonotype. The chain recombines TRBV29-1 with TRBJ2-1; 13 positions match TRBD2. This CDR3 comprises 13 residues. V lost 7 bases to trimming and J lost 6 bases; unmatched junction nucleotides: 3. The germline gives CDR1 SQVTM, CDR2 ANQGSEA. CDR3 loop: CSDRLAGGNEQFF. CDR3 coding DNA: TGCAGCGATCGACTAGCGGGGGGCAATGAGCAGTTCTTC.